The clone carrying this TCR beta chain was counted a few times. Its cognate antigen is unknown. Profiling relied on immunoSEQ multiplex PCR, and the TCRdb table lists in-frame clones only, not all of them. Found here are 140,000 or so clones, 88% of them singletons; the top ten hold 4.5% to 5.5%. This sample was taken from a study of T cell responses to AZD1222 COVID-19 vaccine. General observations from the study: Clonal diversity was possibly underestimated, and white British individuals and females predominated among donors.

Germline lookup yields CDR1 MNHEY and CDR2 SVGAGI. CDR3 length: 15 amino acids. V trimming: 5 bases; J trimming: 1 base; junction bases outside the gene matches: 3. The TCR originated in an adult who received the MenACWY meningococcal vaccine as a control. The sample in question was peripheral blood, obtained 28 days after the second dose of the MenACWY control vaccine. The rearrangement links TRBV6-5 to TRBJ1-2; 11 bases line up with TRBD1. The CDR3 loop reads CASSRTGGDNYGYTF. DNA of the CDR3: TGTGCCAGCAGTCGGACAGGGGGCGATAACTATGGCTACACCTTC.